This TCR beta chain is drawn from a study of cytomegalovirus exposure and HLA in healthy donors (dated by TCRdb to about 2017). With respect to the entire study: An earlier analysis of under 600 of the donors reported more than 250 Gb of sequence data and 117 million unique TCR beta sequences from about 200 million T cells. A separate validation cohort of over 95 different subjects was used in addition to the 666-subject first cohort. Roughly 300 gigabases of sequencing data and around 80 million unique TCR sequences made up an early release that covered nearly 650 HLA-typed donors. Both class I and class II loci were covered by HLA typing, at four-digit resolution. The aim of the study was to test whether cataloging public T cell receptors could identify signatures of past pathogen exposure. All discovery cohort repertoires had been generated on a single sequencing platform. To predict cytomegalovirus infection status, the study brought together high-throughput TCR immunosequencing, statistical association of individual TCRs with disease status, and machine learning. A later genetic analysis used genome-wide SNP genotypes for about 60% of the roughly 700 donors, treating that subset as a discovery cohort. Of the roughly 400 genotyped donors, 65% to 90% fell in the genetic ancestry cluster associated with self-reported Caucasian donors. The number of donors typed differed by locus, with 629-630 for A, B, C, DRB1 and DQB1, over 500 for DQA1, about 610 for DPA1, and 400 to 490 for DPB1. The study used immunosequencing to profile the T cell repertoires of approximately 690 subjects and linked those repertoires to cytomegalovirus serostatus. Roughly five DR-DQ haplotypes were handled as single units for association and clustering because linkage in the cohort was strong. To decide whether each TCR beta V gene segment behaved as functional or pseudogenic, an earlier analysis of over 500 of the donors relied on high-throughput TCR beta sequencing. Among 300 to 500 genotyped donors of the cohort, an average of roughly 230,000 unique TCR beta nucleotide sequences was sequenced per donor, of which roughly 18% were non-productive. Donor age, sex, ethnicity and CMV serostatus were compiled alongside the repertoire data. To study patterns of TCR occurrence, a later analysis re-analyzed previously published TCR beta repertoires from 666 donors and added high-resolution HLA genotyping. In the later analysis, no new phenotypic data were used to find candidate immune exposures; instead, reliance was placed on TCR beta sequences and their occurrence across donors.

Library preparation was by the immunoSEQ multiplex PCR assay. A mixture of 60 forward primers for TCR Vbeta segments and 13 reverse primers for TCR Jbeta segments was used in the multiplex PCR. The CDR3 region of rearranged TCR beta genes was amplified from genomic DNA by a multiplex PCR assay. On the Illumina HiSeq System, the amplified TCR beta libraries were sequenced as 87-base-pair reads. The study's processing was this. A later analysis counted some 80 million unique TCR beta chains across the 670 or so repertoires, and some 11 million of these chains were shared by at least two donors. Raw reads were error-corrected and collapsed into unique sequences by a nearest-neighbor algorithm in which closely related sequences were merged to remove PCR and sequencing errors. CDR3 sequences were aligned to IMGT reference sequences to assign V, D and J gene segments. For a sequence to be retained, a match of at least six nucleotides was required to both a V gene segment and a J gene segment. Rearrangements were called productive when the CDR3 lacked stop codons and stayed in frame with V and J; all others were non-productive. CDR3 was defined according to IMGT convention as the region running from the second conserved V-encoded cysteine to the conserved J-encoded phenylalanine. Sequences without an unambiguous match to a single V gene segment were excluded from the earlier analysis of 450 to 750 of the donors. In an earlier analysis of several hundred of the donors, V segments were called functional above 56.7% productive rearrangements and were called segregating when the between-donor standard deviation exceeded 5%. To diagnose cytomegalovirus status from the catalog of TCR beta chain sequences, a statistical classification framework was built. In a later analysis, V and J genes were assigned by comparing TCR nucleotide sequences against IMGT/GENE-DB human TR gene sequences. The TCRdist pipeline was used in a later analysis to assign CDR3 sequences and most-parsimonious VDJ recombination scenarios. In a later analysis, each TCR beta chain was defined by its CDR3 amino acid sequence together with its V-gene family, and reads lacking a unique V-gene family were excluded. In a later analysis, 450 to 600 highly shared, low-generation-probability nucleotide sequences were removed to address suspected cross-contamination and a sequencing artifact. In a later analysis, a clonal expansion index was calculated for each public chain from normalized within-repertoire ranks of inferred template counts. In a later analysis, generation probabilities were computed with a VDJ recombination model fitted to out-of-frame rearrangements, and the resulting probabilities were checked against IGoR. Hypergeometric tests were used in a later analysis to score TCR-TCR, TCR-HLA and TCR-CMV co-occurrence, with a repertoire-size bias correction applied to the TCR pairs. In a later analysis, false discovery rates were estimated by permuting HLA or CMV assignments 20 times. In a later analysis, co-occurring TCRs were grouped using DBSCAN, and TCRdist sequence similarity was added for clustering within HLA-allele-positive subsets. Repertoires with fewer than 30,000 or more than 120,000 public chains were left out of co-occurrence clustering, as were about 5 repertoires with anomalous nucleotide sharing. The table comes from immuneACCESS by way of TCRdb, which keeps in-frame sequences with V and J called. Part of the clones is missing from these tables; in studies checked, under half for an unresolved V gene and the rest for unknown reasons. The D gene and trimming were derived from the DNA, and the V and J assignments and clone size from that table. The sample has more than 95,000 clones on record, 75% to 85% of them singletons. Roughly 2.1% of the sample belongs to the ten largest clones.

This clone was observed once. Its antigen is not yet known. The input lacks base qualities; no much larger clone sits a single base away. The CDR3 contains 14 residues, cysteine and phenylalanine counted. Solely the CDR3 DNA is kept, with 42 bases framed from the first base. V and J are truncated by 6 bases and 3 bases respectively, leaving an intervening sequence of 17 bases. As encoded in the germline V gene, CDR1 is SQVTM while CDR2 is ANQGSEA. On the study overall, not on this receptor specifically: Compared with equally common non-associated chains, HLA-associated TCR beta chains in a later analysis were more clonally expanded and had lower generation probabilities. A later analysis associated 16,951 TCR beta sequences with specific HLA alleles at a false discovery rate of 0.05. Immune exposure information for the cohort was limited to CMV serostatus. In this cohort, only TCR beta chains were sequenced, and detectable features were limited by the absence of alpha or paired-chain data. When HLA alleles, especially DR and DQ, strongly co-occurred, attributing TCR associations to individual alleles was difficult. A later genetic analysis associated a missense DCLRE1C variant with V-gene and J-gene trimming of TCR beta chains, and an independent cohort replicated the association. A further reported finding was that TCR beta sequences accurately predicted the HLA-A and HLA-B alleles for most subjects in the first cohort. Several of the top co-occurrence clusters appeared to be linked to parvovirus B19, influenza, CMV and Epstein-Barr virus, according to a later analysis. In a later analysis, TCR association rates were found to vary across HLA loci, with the most associated TCRs seen for DRB1 alleles and the fewest for HLA-C alleles. The earlier analysis of around 600 of the donors excluded around 17 rarely observed V segments, including chromosome 9 orphons, because counts were too low. The sequencing pipeline was judged likely to have produced a cluster of highly shared sequence variants as a technical artifact. In vitro tests confirmed that a few of the cytomegalovirus-associated TCR beta chains recognize cytomegalovirus antigens. In an earlier analysis of some 500 of the donors, most TCR beta V segments were observed in productive rearrangements about 90% or about 30% of the time, broadly matching IMGT annotations. According to the authors, the approach could potentially be generalized to other disease states and immunological phenotypes. In both the original and validation cohorts, the classifier was reported to diagnose cytomegalovirus status with high specificity and sensitivity. Correlated functional status among segregating V segments might reflect linkage disequilibrium, but an unknown experimental factor could not be ruled out. Most CMV-associated TCR beta chains appeared to be HLA-restricted in a later analysis, and the HLA associations seemed to be driven largely by CMV exposure. A later genetic analysis reported fewer N-insertions in productive TCRs among donors in an Asian-associated ancestry cluster than the roughly 620-donor mean. Because the 87-base-pair reads could not distinguish some IMGT-functional V segments, including TRBV6-2 and TRBV6-3, those segments were excluded. Roughly uniform sequencing depth across donors was assumed in presence/absence analyses, although this assumption may not hold. Across donors, most TCR sequences were observed very rarely, whereas some public TCRs were present in many individuals. Because HLA typing was missing for some donors at each locus, association tests included only the typed subset. In the study, approximately 150 TCR beta chains were listed as associated with cytomegalovirus.

In total, fewer than 750 healthy bone marrow donors made up the cohort. At the time of sampling, every cohort member was nominally healthy, though immune exposures that went unrecorded were likely present. The donor tested CMV seronegative and was one of the 352 seronegative cohort members. A peripheral blood sample was provided by each donor, and peripheral blood mononuclear cells were used for TCR beta sequencing. Genomic DNA was extracted from the blood cell samples with the Qiagen DNeasy Blood Extraction Kit. The sample taken for sequencing was PBMCs. This chain is built from TRBV29-1 and TRBJ1-2; the D gene cannot be named for sure. The source of this sequence is a man aged 25 to 40 in good health and CMV-seronegative. The DNA reads TGCAGCGTCGGAGCTGTGGTCCCTGACTATGGCTACACCTTC. The resulting protein is CSVGAVVPDYGYTF.